Reported below is one T cell receptor (beta chain). Its specificity is unknown. The data are from a study of early T cells in non-severe SARS-CoV-2 infection. Study at large: Alpha and beta chains were unpaired, from unsorted whole-blood bulk RNA. General observations from the study: Using VDJdb, the matching emphasized anti-spike CD8 responses while missing private and CD4 specificities.

Individual cDNA molecules were tagged with unique molecular identifiers. TCRdb re-called the 5' RACE reads with MiXCR, one entry per CDR3 protein. The sample contains about 81,000 distinct CDR3 sequences, roughly 5.7% of which appear only once. The CDR3 has 13 residues. V lost 1 base and J 2 bases, leaving 5 bases between the germline ends. CDR1 is SGHTS, CDR2 YDEGEE, per germline. This TCR derives from an adult who was a healthcare worker with PCR-confirmed SARS-CoV-2 infection or an uninfected control (not recorded which). Specimen: whole blood. The chain recombines TRBV5-8 with TRBJ2-3; no clear D gene. CDR3 region: CASSLSNTDTQYF. The CDR3 DNA sequence: TGTGCCAGCAGCTTGTCCAACACAGATACGCAGTATTTT. Drawing the rest from reference TRBV5-8 and TRBJ2-3, the complete variable domain is EAGVTQSPTHLIKTRGQQATLRCSPISGHTSVYWYQQALGLGLQFLLWYDEGEERNRGNFPPRFSGRQFPNYSSELNVNALELEDSALYLCASSLSNTDTQYFGPGTRLTVL.